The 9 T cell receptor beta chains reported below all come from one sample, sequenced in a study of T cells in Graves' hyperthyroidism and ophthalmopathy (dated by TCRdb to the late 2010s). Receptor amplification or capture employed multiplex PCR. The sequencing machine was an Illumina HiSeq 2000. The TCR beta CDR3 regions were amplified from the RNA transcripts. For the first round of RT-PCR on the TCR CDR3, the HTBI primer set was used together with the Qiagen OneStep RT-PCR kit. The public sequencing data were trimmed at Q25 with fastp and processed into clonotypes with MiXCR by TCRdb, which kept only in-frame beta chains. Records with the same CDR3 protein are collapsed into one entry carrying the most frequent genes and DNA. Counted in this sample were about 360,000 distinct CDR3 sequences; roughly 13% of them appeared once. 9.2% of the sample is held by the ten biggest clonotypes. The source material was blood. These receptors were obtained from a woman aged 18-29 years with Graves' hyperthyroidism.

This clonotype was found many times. In nucleotides, the CDR3 is TGTGCCAGCAGTTTTACAGGAGACGGCTACACCTTC. Translation gives CASSFTGDGYTF. The chain links TRBV12-3 or TRBV12-4 to TRBJ1-2, with D maybe TRBD1 (5 bases). The CDR3 runs to 12 residues. V was pared by 3 bases and J by 8 bases, with 10 bases between.

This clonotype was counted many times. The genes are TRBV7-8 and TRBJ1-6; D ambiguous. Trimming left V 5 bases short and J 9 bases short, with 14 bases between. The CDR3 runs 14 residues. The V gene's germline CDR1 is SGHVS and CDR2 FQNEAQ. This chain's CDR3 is CASSDTLWGSPLHF. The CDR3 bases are TGTGCCAGCAGCGATACTTTGTGGGGTTCACCCCTCCACTTT.

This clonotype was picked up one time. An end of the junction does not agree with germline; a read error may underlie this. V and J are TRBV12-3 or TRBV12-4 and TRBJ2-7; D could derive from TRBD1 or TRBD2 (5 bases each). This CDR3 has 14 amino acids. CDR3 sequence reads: CASSLLVTGTAVCF. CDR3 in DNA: TGTGCCAGCAGTTTGTTAGTAACCGGGACCGCGGTTTGTTTC.

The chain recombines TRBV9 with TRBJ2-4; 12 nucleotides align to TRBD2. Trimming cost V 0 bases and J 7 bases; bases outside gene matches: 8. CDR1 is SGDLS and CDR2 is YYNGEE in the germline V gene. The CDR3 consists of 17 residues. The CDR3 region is CASSVESLAGGGNIQYF. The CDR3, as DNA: TGTGCCAGCAGCGTAGAATCACTAGCGGGGGGAGGGAACATTCAGTACTTC.

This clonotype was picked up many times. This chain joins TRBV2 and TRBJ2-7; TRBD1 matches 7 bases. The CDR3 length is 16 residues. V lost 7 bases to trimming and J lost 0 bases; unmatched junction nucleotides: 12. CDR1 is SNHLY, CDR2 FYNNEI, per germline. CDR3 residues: CASTGTEGSSSYEQYF. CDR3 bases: TGTGCCAGCACCGGGACAGAAGGTTCGAGCTCCTACGAGCAGTACTTC.

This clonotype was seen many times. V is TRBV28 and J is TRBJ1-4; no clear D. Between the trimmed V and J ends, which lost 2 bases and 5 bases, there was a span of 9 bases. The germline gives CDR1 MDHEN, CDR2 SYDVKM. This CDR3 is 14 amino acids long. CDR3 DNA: TGTGCCAGCAGTTTACCCCCGGGGAATGAAAAACTGTTTTTT. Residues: CASSLPPGNEKLFF. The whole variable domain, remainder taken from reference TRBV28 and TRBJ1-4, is DVKVTQSSRYLVKRTGEKVFLECVQDMDHENMFWYRQDPGLGLRLIYFSYDVKMKEKGDIPEGYSVSREKKERFSLILESASTNQTSMYLCASSLPPGNEKLFFGSGTQLSVL.

The CDR3 loop reads CASSATGQGPLHF. In DNA, the CDR3 is TGTGCCAGCAGCGCCACCGGACAAGGACCCCTCCACTTT. The chain is built from TRBV9 and TRBJ1-6; a possible D gene is TRBD1 (5 bases). V was pared by 3 bases and J by 12 bases, with 13 bases between. This CDR3 has 13 residues. Looked up from germline, CDR1 is SGDLS and CDR2 is YYNGEE. The full variable domain, rest sourced from reference TRBV9 and TRBJ1-6, is DSGVTQTPKHLITATGQRVTLRCSPRSGDLSVYWYQQSLDQGLQFLIQYYNGEERAKGNILERFSAQQFPDLHSELNLSSLELGDSALYFCASSATGQGPLHFGNGTRLTVT.

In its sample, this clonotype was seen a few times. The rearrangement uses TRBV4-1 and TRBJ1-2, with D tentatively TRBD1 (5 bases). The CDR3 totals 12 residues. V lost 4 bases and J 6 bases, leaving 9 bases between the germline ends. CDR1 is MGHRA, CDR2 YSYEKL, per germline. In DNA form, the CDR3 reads TGCGCCAGCAGCCCCCGGGGGGATGGCTACACCTTC. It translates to CASSPRGDGYTF.

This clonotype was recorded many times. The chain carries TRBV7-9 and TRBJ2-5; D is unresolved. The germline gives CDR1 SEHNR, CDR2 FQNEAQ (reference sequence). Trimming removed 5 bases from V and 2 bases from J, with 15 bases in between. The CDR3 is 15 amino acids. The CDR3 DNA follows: TGTGCCAGCAGCACGGACGAAGGGCTGCAAGAGACCCAGTACTTC. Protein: CASSTDEGLQETQYF.